The clone carrying this T cell receptor beta chain showed up many times. The time point here: patch test 1, 2 weeks after DPC sensitization. Regarding treatment: therapeutic diphenylcyclopropenone sensitization with weekly scalp DPC. CDR1 and CDR2 (germline): SGHTA, FQGNSA. This CDR3 contains 18 residues. Trimming left V 5 bases short and J 0 bases short, with 22 bases between. Library construction involved attaching unique molecular identifiers to individual cDNA molecules, which allowed quantitative, reproducible TCR counting. A single record per CDR3 protein comes from TCRdb applying MiXCR to the RACE reads. The sample contains roughly 80,000 distinct CDR3 sequences, about 10% of which appear only once. This sample is drawn from a study of human T cells and chemical hapten exposure. Study as a whole: The scalp of each patient received a weekly diphenylcyclopropenone dose for the full roughly 24-week study. Variability of per-sample TCR yields stemmed mainly from small differences in pooled library volume.

The TCR originated in a woman aged 45 to 65 with alopecia areata. Some clones in this sample may be carry-over from other donors' samples. The chain combines TRBV7-2 with TRBJ1-2; D remains unclear. The source material was whole blood, sampled in connection with sensitization to the hapten diphenylcyclopropenone (DPC). The CDR3 DNA reads TGTGCCAGCAGCCTAAAGGGAGGTCCAACCCAAGCTAACTATGGCTACACCTTC. Translated: CASSLKGGPTQANYGYTF.